These T cell receptor beta chains were read from a single sample in a study of blood T cell repertoires in COVID-19. Using immunoSEQ multiplex PCR, the repertoire was profiled, and TCRdb retains in-frame clones only, with some absent. The sample records about 97,000 clones, about 80% being singletons. The sequencing sample was made of peripheral blood. These receptors were obtained from a man aged 70 or older with acute or convalescent COVID-19. Both conserved end residues are part of each CDR3. A D gene is named only where the DNA matches it firmly. The size entry is marked missing in some rows and otherwise reads once, few, many or a size class.

clone size	D gene	V gene	J gene	CDR3 DNA	CDR3 protein
NA	TRBD1	TRBV9	TRBJ2-3	TGTGCCAGCAGCGTAGAGTGGACAGGGTCGCAGTATTTT	CASSVEWTGSQYF
NA	NA	TRBV2	TRBJ1-2	TGTGCCAGCAGTGGAGACCTTGGGGGGTATGGCTACACCTTC	CASSGDLGGYGYTF
NA	NA	TRBV11-2	TRBJ1-6	TGTGCCAGCAGCTTAGGCGGGACGGTGAATTCACCCCTCCACTTT	CASSLGGTVNSPLHF
once	NA	TRBV5-4	TRBJ1-5	TGTGCCAGCAGCCCATCGACAGGACCGAATCAGCCCCAGCATTTT	CASSPSTGPNQPQHF
NA	TRBD1	TRBV5-1	TRBJ1-1	TGCGCCAGCAGCTTAGTAGGGGGCGCAGCCACTGAAGCTTTCTTT	CASSLVGGAATEAFF
NA	NA	TRBV5-5	TRBJ1-5	TGTGCCAGCGCTGTGGGGGGACCAAGCAATCAGCCCCAGCATTTT	CASAVGGPSNQPQHF
NA	TRBD1	TRBV5-4	TRBJ1-2	TGTGCCAGCAGCTTGGCAGGACAGGGGGCGTCTAGGGGCTACACCTTC	CASSLAGQGASRGYTF
NA	TRBD2	TRBV9	TRBJ2-1	TGTGCCAGCAGCGCGAGACTAGCTCGAGATGAGCAGTTCTTC	CASSARLARDEQFF
NA	TRBD1	TRBV24-1	TRBJ2-3	TGTGCCACCAGTGATGACAGGGGCCCAGGGGATACGCAGTATTTT	CATSDDRGPGDTQYF
NA	NA	TRBV28	TRBJ2-5	TGTGCCAGCAGTCCCCCGGACAGAACGAGGCGCGAGACCCAGTACTTC	CASSPPDRTRRETQYF
NA	TRBD2	TRBV7-8	TRBJ2-1	TGTGCCAGCAGCCTACGGACTAGCGGGAGTTTGAGATCCTACAATGAGCAGTTCTTC	CASSLRTSGSLRSYNEQFF
NA	NA	TRBV6-1	TRBJ1-5	TGTGCCAGCAGTGAAGGGAGTGCGTATCAGCCCCAGCATTTT	CASSEGSAYQPQHF
NA	NA	TRBV14	TRBJ2-2	TGTGCCAGCAGCCGCGGGGGCCTGAACACCGGGGAGCTGTTTTTT	CASSRGGLNTGELFF
once	TRBD1	TRBV6-4	TRBJ2-1	TGTGCCAGCAGCGTCCTACAGGGGAACTACAATGAGCAGTTCTTC	CASSVLQGNYNEQFF
NA	NA	TRBV3-1/TRBV3-2	TRBJ1-3	TGTGCCAGCAGCCCCAGGTCTAACTCTGGAAACACCATATATTTT	CASSPRSNSGNTIYF
once	TRBD1	TRBV7-9	TRBJ1-1	TGTGCCAGCAGCTTAGAGGGGCAGGGGGCTTCTTTCTTT	CASSLEGQGASFF
few	TRBD1	TRBV11-2	TRBJ2-3	TGTGCCAGCCAGCGGGGACAGGGAATAGTAAATACGCAGTATTTT	CASQRGQGIVNTQYF
NA	NA	TRBV6-5	TRBJ2-7	TGTGCCAGCAGGCCCAACGACGGCGGCGAGCAGTACTTC	CASRPNDGGEQYF
NA	NA	TRBV30	TRBJ2-3	TGTGCCTGGAGCAGAATAACAGGGCTGACAGATACGCAGTATTTT	CAWSRITGLTDTQYF
NA	NA	TRBV10-3	TRBJ2-5	TGTGCCATCAGGGGGTCGCAGCGGCCCGAAGAGACCCAGTACTTC	CAIRGSQRPEETQYF
NA	NA	TRBV18	TRBJ1-1	TGTGCCAGCTCACCAGACCACAGGAGAGCTTTCTTT	CASSPDHRRAFF
NA	NA	TRBV6-5	TRBJ1-4	TGTGCCAGCAGTTACTCGTCAAGACCAGGCGAAAAACTGTTTTTT	CASSYSSRPGEKLFF
NA	TRBD2	TRBV4-2	TRBJ2-7	TGTGCCAGCAGCCTGTTACTAGCGGGAGAGGGCGAGCAGTACTTC	CASSLLLAGEGEQYF